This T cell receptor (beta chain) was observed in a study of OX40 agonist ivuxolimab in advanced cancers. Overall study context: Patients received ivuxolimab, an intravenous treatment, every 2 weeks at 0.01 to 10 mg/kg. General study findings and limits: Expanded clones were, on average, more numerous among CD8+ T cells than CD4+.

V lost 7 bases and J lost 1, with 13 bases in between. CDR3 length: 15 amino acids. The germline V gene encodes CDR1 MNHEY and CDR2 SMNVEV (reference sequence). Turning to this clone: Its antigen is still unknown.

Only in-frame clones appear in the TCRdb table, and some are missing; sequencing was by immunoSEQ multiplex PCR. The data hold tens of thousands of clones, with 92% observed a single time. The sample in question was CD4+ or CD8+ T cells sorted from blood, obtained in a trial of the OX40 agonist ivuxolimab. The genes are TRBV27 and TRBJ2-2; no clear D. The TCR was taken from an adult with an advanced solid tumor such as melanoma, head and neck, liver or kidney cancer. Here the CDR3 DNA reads TGTGCCAGCAAGTGGTTAGCTGTGAACACCGGGGAGCTGTTTTTT. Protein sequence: CASKWLAVNTGELFF.